A few counts support the clone carrying this TCR beta chain. TCRdb itself ran the 5' RACE reads through MiXCR, one entry per CDR3 protein. The data show 270,000 or so distinct CDR3 sequences, approximately 20% seen once. The ends lost 0 bases at V and 3 bases at J; junction bases unmatched: 6. The CDR3 length is 15 residues. CDR1 and CDR2 (germline): DFQATT, SNEGSKA (reference sequence). This sample is part of a study of CD8 T cells in ankylosing spondylitis. The genes are TRBV20-1 and TRBJ2-7, with 9 bases matching TRBD2. This sequence originates from a male donor with ankylosing spondylitis or in good health (not recorded which). The sequencing input was blood, either unsorted or a sorted T cell fraction (not recorded which). The CDR3 is CSARDRASGDYEQYF. The CDR3 DNA is TGCAGTGCTAGAGATCGAGCTAGCGGGGACTACGAGCAGTACTTC.